What follows are 17 T cell receptor beta chains derived from one specimen sequenced in a study of brain T cells in children with intractable seizures. Method: immunoSEQ multiplex PCR; TCRdb's copy keeps in-frame clones and lacks some. The sample carries tens of thousands of clones, under 95% recorded once. Sample: peripheral blood, taken at surgery. The receptors stem from a girl aged 2-9 years with Rasmussen encephalitis and intractable seizures.

The rearrangement uses TRBV5-1 and TRBJ2-2, with D uncertain. Trimming cost V 10 bases and J 6 bases, with 10 bases left between them. The CDR3 is 11 amino acids. Germline lookup yields CDR1 SGHRS and CDR2 YFSETQ. The CDR3 DNA sequence: TGCGCCGTTACACGGGCCGGGGAGCTGTTTTTT. This encodes CAVTRAGELFF.

The chain carries TRBV19 and TRBJ2-7, with 7 bases matching TRBD2. CDR3 size: 14 residues. Losses at the gene ends were 6 bases for V and 4 bases for J; bases not matched to a gene: 9. Germline V gene lookup returns CDR1 LNHDA and CDR2 SQIVND (reference sequence). The CDR3 nucleotides read TGTGCCAGTAGACCTCCGGGAGGCGGGTACGAGCAGTACTTC. It yields the protein CASRPPGGGYEQYF.

V and J are TRBV6-5 and TRBJ2-1; no definite D call. The germline V gene has CDR1 MNHEY and CDR2 SVGAGI. Trimming left V 6 bases short and J 8 bases short, with 11 bases between. The CDR3 loop spans 12 amino acids. The CDR3 reads CASRDHGYEQFF. CDR3 bases: TGTGCCAGCAGGGACCACGGCTATGAGCAGTTCTTC.

As DNA, the CDR3 is TGTGCCAGCAGTTACTATGGATTATCCTACGAGCAGTACTTC. Amino acid sequence: CASSYYGLSYEQYF. V is TRBV6-2 or TRBV6-3 and J is TRBJ2-7, with D unresolved. Germline CDR1 reads MNHEY; CDR2 reads SVGEGT. V was shortened by 1 base and J by 1 base, with 8 bases between the two germline ends. This CDR3 is 14 amino acids long.

This clone was observed a single time. The chain uses TRBV4-1 and TRBJ2-7, with D unclear. The germline gives CDR1 MGHRA, CDR2 YSYEKL. V shed 2 bases and J shed 2 bases, with 10 bases lying between them. This CDR3 contains 14 residues. The CDR3, as DNA: TGCGCCAGCAGCCAAAGCAGGAGTCCCTACGAGCAGTACTTC. Translation: CASSQSRSPYEQYF.

V and J are TRBV29-1 and TRBJ1-1; no definite D call. Germline-derived CDR1 and CDR2 are SQVTM and ANQGSEA. The CDR3 totals 12 residues. V lost 7 bases and J lost 1, with 10 bases in between. For the CDR3, the DNA is TGCAGCGCTAAAACAGCGAACACTGAAGCTTTCTTT. As protein: CSAKTANTEAFF. Looking up the rest from reference TRBV29-1 and TRBJ1-1 gives the full variable domain: SAVISQKPSRDICQRGTSLTIQCQVDSQVTMMFWYRQQPGQSLTLIATANQGSEATYESGFVIDKFPISRPNLTFSTLTVSNMSPEDSSIYLCSAKTANTEAFFGQGTRLTVV.

This chain joins TRBV5-4 and TRBJ1-1; 9 positions agree with TRBD1. V lost 4 bases to trimming and J lost 12 bases; unmatched junction nucleotides: 4. This CDR3 contains 11 residues. Germline loops: CDR1 SGHNT, CDR2 YYREEE (reference sequence). CDR3 sequence: CASSRTGETFF. The CDR3 region has the DNA TGTGCCAGCAGCCGGACAGGGGAGACTTTCTTT. Complete variable domain (other parts from reference TRBV5-4 and TRBJ1-1): ETGVTQSPTHLIKTRGQQVTLRCSSQSGHNTVSWYQQALGQGPQFIFQYYREEENGRGNFPPRFSGLQFPNYSSELNVNALELDDSALYLCASSRTGETFFGQGTRLTVV.

In its sample, this clone was seen a few times. This chain uses TRBV27 with TRBJ1-6, with D unclear. Trimming took off 3 bases at V and 9 bases at J, with 21 bases between the two ends. This CDR3 is built from 17 residues. Germline lookup yields CDR1 MNHEY and CDR2 SMNVEV (reference sequence). The CDR3 region has the DNA TGTGCCAGCAGTTTGAAGGCCACCTCCCCGTTGAGTTCACCCCTCCACTTT. Protein: CASSLKATSPLSSPLHF.

This clone was seen more than once but under ten times. The chain employs TRBV29-1 and TRBJ2-2; TRBD2 agrees at 9 bases. The V gene's germline CDR1 is SQVTM and CDR2 ANQGSEA. V was clipped by 6 bases and J by 6 bases; unmatched bases: 14. This CDR3 spans 16 amino acids. The DNA for the CDR3 is TGCAGCGTCCTACCAGATAGCGGGAGTAGGGCCGGGGAGCTGTTTTTT. Protein: CSVLPDSGSRAGELFF.

The V call is TRBV4-2, the J call TRBJ2-7, with 11 positions matching TRBD1. The junction had 1 base not matched to a gene; V was cut back by 1 base and J by 2 bases. Germline V CDR1 and CDR2: LGHNA, YNFKEQ. This CDR3 is built from 15 residues. CDR3 sequence (DNA): TGTGCCAGCAGCCAAGGGACAGGGGGCGCCTACGAGCAGTACTTC. Its translation is CASSQGTGGAYEQYF.

V gene TRBV28 combines with J gene TRBJ1-4; possible D gene TRBD1, 6 bases. Germline lookup yields CDR1 MDHEN and CDR2 SYDVKM. V was clipped by 4 bases and J by 0 bases, with 9 bases between them. This CDR3 region has 15 residues. Here the CDR3 reads CASSSTGSTNEKLFF. The CDR3 DNA is TGTGCCAGCAGTTCGACAGGTTCAACTAATGAAAAACTGTTTTTT.

In DNA, the CDR3 is TGTGCCAGCAGTTACTCCACAACCCCGAGTGGCTACACCTTC. It is translated as CASSYSTTPSGYTF. The gene calls are TRBV6-5 and TRBJ1-2, with no clear D. The CDR3 is 14 residues long. V lost 0 bases and J 7 bases, leaving 12 bases between the germline ends. Germline loops: CDR1 MNHEY, CDR2 SVGAGI.

The chain employs TRBV11-3 and TRBJ2-1, with 9 bases fitting TRBD1. The V and J ends lost 2 bases and 6 bases, in that order; junction bases with no gene match: 5. Germline-derived CDR1 and CDR2 are SGHNT and YENEEA. The CDR3 covers 15 residues. The CDR3 DNA sequence: TGTGCCAGCAGCTTATGGGACAGGGCGTCCAATGAGCAGTTCTTC. Its protein is CASSLWDRASNEQFF.

This clone was seen only once. The rearrangement links TRBV5-1 to TRBJ1-6; possibly TRBD1 for D (5 bases). Trimming cost V 3 bases and J 8 bases, with 15 bases left between them. Looked up from germline, CDR1 is SGHRS and CDR2 is YFSETQ. This CDR3 contains 15 residues. The CDR3 sequence is CASSSEGLRDSPLHF. For the CDR3, the DNA is TGCGCCAGCAGCTCGGAGGGGTTACGTGATTCACCCCTCCACTTT.

This chain uses TRBV3-1 (or the pseudogene TRBV3-2) with TRBJ2-7, with D hard to call. CDR1 and CDR2 (germline): LGHDT, YNNKEL (reference sequence). The CDR3 runs 15 residues. With 5 bases removed from V and 5 bases from J, the gap between germline ends came to 19 bases. This CDR3 is CASSARASFQDEQYF. For the CDR3, the DNA is TGTGCCAGCAGCGCCCGGGCCTCCTTCCAGGACGAGCAGTACTTC.

This clone was counted a few times. This chain joins TRBV12-3 or TRBV12-4 and TRBJ1-3; D not resolved. This CDR3 is 13 amino acids long. Trimming removed 4 bases from V and 2 bases from J, with 6 bases in between. The CDR3 nucleotides read TGTGCCAGCAGTTATTATCCTGGAAACACCATATATTTT. This gives the protein CASSYYPGNTIYF.

The gene calls are TRBV6-1 and TRBJ2-7; 10 bases agree with TRBD2. Looked up from germline, CDR1 is MNHNS and CDR2 is SASEGT. The V segment lost 2 bases and the J segment 2 bases; nucleotides outside the gene matches: 3. The length of the CDR3 is 15 residues. The CDR3 region has the DNA TGTGCCAGCAGTGAACCTAGCGGGAGCCCCTACGAGCAGTACTTC. Amino acids: CASSEPSGSPYEQYF.